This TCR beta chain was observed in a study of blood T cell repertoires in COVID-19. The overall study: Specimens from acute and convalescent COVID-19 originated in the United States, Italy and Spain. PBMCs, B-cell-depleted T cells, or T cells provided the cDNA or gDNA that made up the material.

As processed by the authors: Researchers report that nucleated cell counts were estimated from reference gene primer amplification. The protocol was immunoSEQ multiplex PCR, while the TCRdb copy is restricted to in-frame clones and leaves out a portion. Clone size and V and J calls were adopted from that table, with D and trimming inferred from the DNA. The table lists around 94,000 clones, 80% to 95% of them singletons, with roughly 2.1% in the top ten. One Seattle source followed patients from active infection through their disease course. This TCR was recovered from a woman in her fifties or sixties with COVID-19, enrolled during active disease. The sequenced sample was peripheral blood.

The CDR3 DNA follows: TGTGCCAGCAGCCCGCTCGGAGGGAGGGGAAGAACTGAAGCTTTCTTT. Protein: CASSPLGGRGRTEAFF. The rearrangement joins TRBV7-2 to TRBJ1-1; D is possibly TRBD1 (5 bases). In germline, CDR1 is SGHTA, CDR2 FQGNSA. Trimming pared 5 bases from V and 5 bases from J, leaving 21 bases between. This CDR3 spans 16 amino acids.